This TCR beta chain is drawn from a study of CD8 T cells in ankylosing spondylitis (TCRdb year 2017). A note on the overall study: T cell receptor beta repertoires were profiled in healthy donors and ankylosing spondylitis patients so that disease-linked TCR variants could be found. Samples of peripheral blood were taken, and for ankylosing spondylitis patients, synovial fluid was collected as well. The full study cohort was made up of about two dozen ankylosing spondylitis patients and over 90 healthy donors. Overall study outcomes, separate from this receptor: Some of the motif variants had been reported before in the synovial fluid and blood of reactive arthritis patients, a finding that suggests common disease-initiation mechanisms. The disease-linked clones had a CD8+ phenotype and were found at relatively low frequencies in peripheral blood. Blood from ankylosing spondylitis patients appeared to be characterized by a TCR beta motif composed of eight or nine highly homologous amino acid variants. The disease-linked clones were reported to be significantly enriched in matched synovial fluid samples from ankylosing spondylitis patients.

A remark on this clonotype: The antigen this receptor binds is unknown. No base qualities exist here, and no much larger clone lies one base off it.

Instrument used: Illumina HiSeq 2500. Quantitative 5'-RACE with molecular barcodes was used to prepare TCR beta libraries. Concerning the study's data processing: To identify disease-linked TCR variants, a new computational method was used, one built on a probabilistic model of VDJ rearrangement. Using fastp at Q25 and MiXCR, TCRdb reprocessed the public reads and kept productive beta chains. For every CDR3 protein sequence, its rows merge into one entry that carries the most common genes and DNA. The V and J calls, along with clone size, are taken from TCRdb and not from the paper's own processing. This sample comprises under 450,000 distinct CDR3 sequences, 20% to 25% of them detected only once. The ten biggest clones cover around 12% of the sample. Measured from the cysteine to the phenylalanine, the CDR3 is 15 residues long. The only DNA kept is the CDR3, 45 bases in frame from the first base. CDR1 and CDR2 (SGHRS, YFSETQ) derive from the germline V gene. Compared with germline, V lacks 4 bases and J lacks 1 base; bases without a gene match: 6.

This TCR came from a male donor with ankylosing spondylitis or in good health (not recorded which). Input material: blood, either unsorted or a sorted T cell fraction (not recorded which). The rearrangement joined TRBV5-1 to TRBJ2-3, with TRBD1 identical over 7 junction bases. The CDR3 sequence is CASSERQGGTDTQYF. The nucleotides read TGCGCCAGCAGCGAAAGACAGGGCGGCACAGATACGCAGTATTTT.